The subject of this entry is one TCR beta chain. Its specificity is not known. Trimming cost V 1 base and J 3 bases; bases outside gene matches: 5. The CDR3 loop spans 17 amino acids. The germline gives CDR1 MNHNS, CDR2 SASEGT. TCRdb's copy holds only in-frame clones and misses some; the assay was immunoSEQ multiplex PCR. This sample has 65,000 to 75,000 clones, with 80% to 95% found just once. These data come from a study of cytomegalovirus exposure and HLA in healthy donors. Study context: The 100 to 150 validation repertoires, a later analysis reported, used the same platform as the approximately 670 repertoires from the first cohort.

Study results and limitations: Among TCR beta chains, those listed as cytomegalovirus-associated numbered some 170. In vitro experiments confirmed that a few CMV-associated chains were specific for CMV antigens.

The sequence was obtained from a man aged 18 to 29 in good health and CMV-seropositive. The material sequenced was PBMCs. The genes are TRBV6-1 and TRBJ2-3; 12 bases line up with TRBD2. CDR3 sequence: CASSEGLAGGPTDTQYF. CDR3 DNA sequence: TGTGCCAGCAGTGAAGGCCTAGCGGGAGGGCCGACAGATACGCAGTATTTT.